This T cell receptor (beta chain) appears in the sequencing data of a study of regulatory T cells in long-lasting Graves disease. The time point: persistent/refractory GD, antithyroid drugs over 5 years with positive TRAb. Extracted RNA from PBMCs served as the source of the TCR library. To make TCR beta libraries, researchers used iRepertoire HTBI primers and Arm-PCR of CDR3 regions. MiXCR, run by TCRdb on the multiplex PCR reads, gives a single entry per CDR3 protein. The sample holds 500,000 to 700,000 distinct CDR3 sequences; around 32% are singletons and the top ten take roughly 40%. CDR1 is GTSNPN, CDR2 SVGIG, per germline (reference sequence). The CDR3 covers 14 residues. V trimming: 7 bases; J trimming: 2 bases; junction bases outside the gene matches: 6.

The chain recombines TRBV30 with TRBJ1-5; 9 bases match TRBD1. The sample was peripheral blood mononuclear cells (PBMCs), taken when the disease was refractory, from a patient treated with antithyroid drugs. This sequence originates from a female donor with Graves disease. CDR3 residues: CAFRTGGGNQPQHF. As DNA, the CDR3 is TGTGCCTTCAGAACAGGGGGCGGCAATCAGCCCCAGCATTTT.